The 5 T cell receptor beta chains reported below all come from one sample, sequenced in a study of cytomegalovirus exposure and HLA in healthy donors. Primers: 60 Vbeta forward and 13 Jbeta reverse. Generated by immunoSEQ multiplex PCR, the TCRdb table keeps only in-frame clones and is missing some. Of more than 200,000 clones in the sample, 83% were seen once. The sequencing sample was made of PBMCs. The receptors here all came from a girl under 18 in good health and CMV-seronegative.

This clone occurred once. The chain uses TRBV4-1 and TRBJ2-3; D might be TRBD1 (6 bases). Germline V gene lookup returns CDR1 MGHRA and CDR2 YSYEKL. This CDR3 is 18 amino acids long. The V end lost 2 bases, the J end lost 0 bases, and 18 bases lay between the germline ends. This CDR3 reads CASSQTEVGATSTDTQYF. CDR3 sequence (DNA): TGCGCCAGCAGCCAAACAGAGGTGGGGGCAACTAGCACAGATACGCAGTATTTT.

The V call is TRBV5-4, the J call TRBJ1-2; 8 positions match TRBD1. The germline gives CDR1 SGHNT, CDR2 YYREEE (reference sequence). V lost 0 bases, J lost 3 bases, and 1 base stayed unmatched. The CDR3 length is 14 residues. This CDR3 reads CASSLETGDYGYTF. DNA of the CDR3: TGTGCCAGCAGCTTGGAGACAGGGGACTATGGCTACACCTTC.

This chain's CDR3 is CASSDSLGQAYGYTF. The CDR3 DNA is TGTGCCAGCAGTGACAGTCTGGGACAGGCCTATGGCTACACCTTC. The V and J genes are TRBV2 and TRBJ1-2, with TRBD1 identical over 8 bases. The J segment lost 4 bases and the V segment lost 3 bases, leaving 7 bases of the junction unmatched. The germline CDR1 and CDR2 sequences are SNHLY and FYNNEI. The CDR3 extends over 15 amino acids.

The rearrangement links TRBV9 to TRBJ1-2, with D possibly being TRBD1 (6 bases). Germline-derived CDR1 and CDR2 are SGDLS and YYNGEE. Trimming stripped 4 bases from V and 3 bases from J, with 10 bases between. CDR3 length equals 13 residues. The CDR3 DNA follows: TGTGCCAGCAGCCCGGACAGCCACTATGGCTACACCTTC. It translates to CASSPDSHYGYTF. The full variable domain, in which reference TRBV9 and TRBJ1-2 provide the parts outside the CDR3, is DSGVTQTPKHLITATGQRVTLRCSPRSGDLSVYWYQQSLDQGLQFLIQYYNGEERAKGNILERFSAQQFPDLHSELNLSSLELGDSALYFCASSPDSHYGYTFGSGTRLTVV.

The chain combines TRBV5-1 with TRBJ2-3, with TRBD2 matching 13 bases. Germline CDR1 is SGHRS and CDR2 is YFSETQ. V shed 0 bases, J shed 6 bases, and the junction held 4 bases outside the gene matches. This CDR3 is built from 16 residues. The CDR3 loop reads CASSLGGTSGDDTQYF. The CDR3 nucleotides are TGCGCCAGCAGCTTGGGGGGGACTAGCGGGGACGATACGCAGTATTTT.